This section outlines one T cell receptor (beta chain) sequence together with its context. Per the original methods: It was from reference gene primer amplification that nucleated cell counts were estimated. Using immunoSEQ multiplex PCR, the repertoire was profiled, and TCRdb retains in-frame clones only, with some absent. V, J and clone size reflect that table, while D and trimming were determined from the DNA. The sample has approximately 100,000 clones; around 88% are singletons. The sample belongs to a study of blood T cell repertoires in COVID-19. Overall study: Donors in the United States, Italy and Spain gave samples during acute or convalescent COVID-19. From T cells, B-cell-depleted T cells, or PBMCs came the material, which was cDNA or gDNA.

The TCR sequence derives from a human donor in a cohort sampled during active COVID-19. Sequencing was done on a sample of peripheral blood.

The CDR3 sequence: CATEGLTSGRAYEQYF. The CDR3 DNA sequence: TGTGCCACGGAGGGATTGACTAGCGGGAGAGCGTACGAGCAGTACTTC. The chain recombines TRBV27 with TRBJ2-7, with 12 bases identical to TRBD2. V lost 10 bases, J lost 4 bases, and 14 bases stayed unmatched. The CDR3 runs to 16 residues. CDR1 MNHEY and CDR2 SMNVEV come from the germline V gene (reference sequence).